The clone carrying this T cell receptor (beta chain) was detected a few times. As yet, its antigen is unknown. The sample belongs to a study of T cell responses to AZD1222 COVID-19 vaccine. The study, taken as a whole, reports: Just five to seven people given AZD1222 tested seropositive at baseline.

Germline V gene lookup returns CDR1 WSHSY and CDR2 SAAADI. The CDR3 spans 18 residues. V gave up 0 bases and J gave up 0 bases, with 15 bases separating them. Clones were read by immunoSEQ multiplex PCR, and TCRdb kept only the in-frame ones, dropping some. This table holds around 150,000 clones, approximately 94% found once. The starting material was peripheral blood, obtained on day 0 of AZD1222 vaccination. V gene TRBV10-2 combines with J gene TRBJ1-5, with D perhaps matching TRBD1 (6 bases). This sequence was found in an adult in good health. CDR3 in amino acids: CASSESGQRTYSNQPQHF. In DNA, the CDR3 is TGCGCCAGCAGTGAGTCCGGACAGCGGACATATAGCAATCAGCCCCAGCATTTT.